This entry is about one T cell receptor (beta chain). Antigen specificity is unknown. This specimen belongs to a study of glioma-infiltrating T cells after dendritic cell vaccination. Background on the study: Autologous tumor lysate was loaded overnight onto monocyte-derived dendritic cells grown approximately 7 days with IL-4 and GM-CSF.

CDR3 length: 16 residues. V was clipped by 2 bases and J by 6 bases; unmatched bases: 12. The V gene's germline CDR1 is LNHDA and CDR2 SQIVND (reference sequence). TCRB CDR3 was amplified from 2 ug genomic DNA or less. The data were produced by immunoSEQ multiplex PCR, yet TCRdb's version contains in-frame clones alone and is incomplete. The sample has some 90,000 clones, 75% to 85% seen once. Study results and limitations: The cohort had few patients with full blood and tumor sets.

Indicated time point: after dendritic cell vaccination, including at tumor progression/relapse. Selection required adequate fresh-frozen tumor tissue plus more than two years' survival data. This sequence joins TRBV19 and TRBJ2-7; 8 bases are shared with TRBD1. The sequence derives from a human donor with glioblastoma. This specimen was blood, taken after dendritic cell vaccination. CDR3 DNA: TGTGCCAGTAGTATACTCTCCGGGACAGGTCCGGTCGAGCAGTACTTC. This sequence encodes CASSILSGTGPVEQYF.